This T cell receptor (beta chain) was profiled in a study of blood T cell repertoires in COVID-19. Study-level background: Sites in the United States, Italy and Spain provided acute and convalescent COVID-19 samples. T cells, B-cell-depleted T cells, or PBMCs supplied cDNA or gDNA.

This clone has only one observation. Study processing details: Amplification of reference gene primers was used by the study to estimate nucleated cell counts. Repertoires were generated with immunoSEQ multiplex PCR, while TCRdb's copy carries only in-frame clones and drops some. D and trimming come from the DNA, and the V and J calls and clone size come from that table. The table lists 200,000 or so clones, more than 85% of them singletons, with under 2.5% in the top ten. The sequenced material came from peripheral blood. This receptor was taken from a middle-aged man with active or convalescent COVID-19.

CDR3 in amino acids: CASSPGLAVHNEQFF. The CDR3 nucleotides are TGTGCCAGCAGCCCGGGACTAGCGGTCCACAATGAGCAGTTCTTC. V usage is TRBV6-5 and J usage is TRBJ2-1, with 11 bases aligning to TRBD2. Looked up from germline, CDR1 is MNHEY and CDR2 is SVGAGI. CDR3 length: 15 amino acids. Unmatched junction bases numbered 6, after V lost 6 bases and J lost 5 bases.